The clone carrying this TCR beta chain showed up many times. The TCR beta CDR3 regions underwent amplification using RNA transcripts as the source. The HTBI primer set was used in a first-round RT-PCR of the TCR CDR3. Each CDR3 protein is one row after TCRdb ran MiXCR on the multiplex PCR reads. The data show about 610,000 distinct CDR3 sequences, with over 12% seen just once and around 4% held by the top ten. These data are taken from a study of T cells in Graves' hyperthyroidism and ophthalmopathy. The receptor was derived from a woman in her forties with Graves' ophthalmopathy. Sequenced material: blood.

For the CDR3, the DNA is TGTGCCAGCAGCCAAGAGGTATTACGAGGTCGACGGAACCTGAACACTGAAGCTTTCTTT. As protein: CASSQEVLRGRRNLNTEAFF. This chain joins TRBV4-2 and TRBJ1-1; D is ambiguous. This CDR3 region has 20 residues. Germline CDR1 LGHNA, CDR2 YNFKEQ. Trimming took 0 bases from V and 0 from J, leaving 23 bases between them.